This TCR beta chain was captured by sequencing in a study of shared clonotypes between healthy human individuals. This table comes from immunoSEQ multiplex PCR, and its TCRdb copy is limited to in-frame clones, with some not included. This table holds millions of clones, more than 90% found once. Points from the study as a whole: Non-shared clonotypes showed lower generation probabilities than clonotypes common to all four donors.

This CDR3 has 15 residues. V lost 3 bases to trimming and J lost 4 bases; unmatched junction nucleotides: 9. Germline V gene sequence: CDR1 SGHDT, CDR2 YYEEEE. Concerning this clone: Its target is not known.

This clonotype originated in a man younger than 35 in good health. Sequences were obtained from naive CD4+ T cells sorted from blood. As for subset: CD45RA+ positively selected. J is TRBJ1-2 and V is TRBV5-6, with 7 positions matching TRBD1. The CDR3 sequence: CASSSHRAGGYGYTF. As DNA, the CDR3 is TGTGCCAGCAGCTCACACCGGGCAGGGGGCTATGGCTACACCTTC.